This T cell receptor (beta chain) was recorded in a study of blood T cell repertoires in COVID-19. Overall study context: From the United States, Italy and Spain came samples of acute and convalescent COVID-19. From T cells, B-cell-depleted T cells, or PBMCs came the material, which was cDNA or gDNA.

In the authors' workflow: Estimates of nucleated cell counts were drawn from the amplification of reference gene primers. Sequenced by immunoSEQ multiplex PCR; TCRdb stores in-frame clones only, minus some. V and J calls and clone size are copied from that table; D and trimming were computed from the DNA. The sample contains 120,000 or so clones, 88% of which appear only once. In germline, CDR1 is GTSNPN, CDR2 SVGIG (reference sequence). V was clipped by 3 bases and J by 0 bases, with 8 bases between them. This CDR3 has 14 amino acids. This clonotype originated in a human donor in a cohort sampled during active COVID-19. The chain carries TRBV30 and TRBJ2-2; D is possibly TRBD1 (5 bases). Sequenced input: peripheral blood. The CDR3 loop is CAWRPGTNTGELFF. The CDR3 DNA is TGTGCCTGGAGACCAGGGACGAACACCGGGGAGCTGTTTTTT.